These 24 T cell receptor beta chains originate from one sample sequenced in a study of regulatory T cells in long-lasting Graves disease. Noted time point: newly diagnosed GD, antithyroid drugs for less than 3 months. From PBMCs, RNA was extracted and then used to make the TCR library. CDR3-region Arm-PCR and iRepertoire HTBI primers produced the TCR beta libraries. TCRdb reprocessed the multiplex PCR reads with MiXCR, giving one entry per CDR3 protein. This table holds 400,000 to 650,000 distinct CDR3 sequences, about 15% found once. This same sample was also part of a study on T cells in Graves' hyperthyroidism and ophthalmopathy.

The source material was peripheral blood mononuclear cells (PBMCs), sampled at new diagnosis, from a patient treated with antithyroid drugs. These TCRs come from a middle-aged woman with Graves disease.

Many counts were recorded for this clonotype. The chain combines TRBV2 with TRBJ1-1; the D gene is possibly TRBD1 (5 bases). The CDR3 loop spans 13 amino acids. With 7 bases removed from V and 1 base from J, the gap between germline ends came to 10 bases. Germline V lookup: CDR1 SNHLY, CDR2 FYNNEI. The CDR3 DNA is TGTGCCAGCACCCAGGGAGGGAACACTGAAGCTTTCTTT. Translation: CASTQGGNTEAFF.

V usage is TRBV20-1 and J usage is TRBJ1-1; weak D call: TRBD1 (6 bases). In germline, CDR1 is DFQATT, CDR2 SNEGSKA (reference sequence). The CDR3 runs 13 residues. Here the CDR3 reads CVALGTRNTEAFF. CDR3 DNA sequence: TGCGTGGCCCTCGGGACAAGAAACACTGAAGCTTTCTTT.

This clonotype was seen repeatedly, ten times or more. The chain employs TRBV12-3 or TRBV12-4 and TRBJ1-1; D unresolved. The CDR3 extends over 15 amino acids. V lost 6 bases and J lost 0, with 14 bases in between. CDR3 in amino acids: CASSTARELNTEAFF. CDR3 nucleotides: TGTGCCAGCAGCACAGCCCGGGAGCTGAACACTGAAGCTTTCTTT.

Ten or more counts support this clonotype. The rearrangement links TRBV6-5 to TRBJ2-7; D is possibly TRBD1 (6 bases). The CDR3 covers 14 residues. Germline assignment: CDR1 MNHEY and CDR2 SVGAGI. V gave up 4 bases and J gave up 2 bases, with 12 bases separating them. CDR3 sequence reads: CASSFRGQPYEQYF. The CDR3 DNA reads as TGTGCCAGCAGTTTCAGGGGCCAACCCTACGAGCAGTACTTC.

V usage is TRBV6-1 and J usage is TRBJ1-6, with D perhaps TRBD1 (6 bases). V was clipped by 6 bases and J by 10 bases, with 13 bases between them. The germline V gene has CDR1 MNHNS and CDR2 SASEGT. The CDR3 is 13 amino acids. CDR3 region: CASSAGQSSPLHF. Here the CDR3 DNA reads TGTGCCAGCAGCGCCGGACAGTCCTCACCCCTCCACTTT.

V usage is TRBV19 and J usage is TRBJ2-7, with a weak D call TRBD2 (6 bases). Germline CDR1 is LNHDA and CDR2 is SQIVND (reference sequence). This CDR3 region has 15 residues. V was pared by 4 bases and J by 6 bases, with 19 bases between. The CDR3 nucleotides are TGTGCCAGTAGTACCGGGAGCCCGGGGAGTACCGAGCAGTACTTC. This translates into CASSTGSPGSTEQYF.

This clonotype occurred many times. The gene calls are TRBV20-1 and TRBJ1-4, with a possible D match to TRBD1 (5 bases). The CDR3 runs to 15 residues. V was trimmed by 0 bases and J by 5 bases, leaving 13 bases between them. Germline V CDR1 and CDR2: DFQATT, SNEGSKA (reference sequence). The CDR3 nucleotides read TGCAGTGCTAGAGATGGGGGTGGGAGCAATGAAAAACTGTTTTTT. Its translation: CSARDGGGSNEKLFF.

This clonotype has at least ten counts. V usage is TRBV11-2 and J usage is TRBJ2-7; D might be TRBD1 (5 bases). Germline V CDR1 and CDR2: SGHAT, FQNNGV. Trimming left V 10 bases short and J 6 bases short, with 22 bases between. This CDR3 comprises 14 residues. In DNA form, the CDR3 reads TGTGCCACCTCCCCGAACAGGTCGCCGGGCGAGCAGTACTTC. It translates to CATSPNRSPGEQYF.

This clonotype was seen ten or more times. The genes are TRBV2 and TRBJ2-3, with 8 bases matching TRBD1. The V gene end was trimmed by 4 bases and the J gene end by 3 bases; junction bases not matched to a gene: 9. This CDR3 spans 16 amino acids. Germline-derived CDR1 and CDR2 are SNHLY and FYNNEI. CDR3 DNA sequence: TGTGCCAGCAGTGGGTCCAGGACAGGGCGGACAGATACGCAGTATTTT. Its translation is CASSGSRTGRTDTQYF.

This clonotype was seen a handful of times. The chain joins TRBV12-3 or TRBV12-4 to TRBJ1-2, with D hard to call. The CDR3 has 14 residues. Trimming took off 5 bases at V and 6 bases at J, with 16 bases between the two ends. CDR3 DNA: TGTGCCAGCAGTGGGAATTGGCAGCCCGATGGCTACACCTTC. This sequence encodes CASSGNWQPDGYTF.

The CDR3 DNA follows: TGTGCCAGTAGTCTGACCGGGACAAGCACGGGTTGGCAGTATTTT. Its translation: CASSLTGTSTGWQYF. This sequence joins TRBV19 and TRBJ2-3; D may be TRBD1 (6 bases). There are 15 residues in the CDR3. Germline V gene sequence: CDR1 LNHDA, CDR2 SQIVND (reference sequence). The V gene lost 5 bases and the J gene lost 11 bases, with 23 bases spanning the gap.

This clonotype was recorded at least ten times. In DNA form, the CDR3 reads TGTGCCAGCAGTTCTGACCGGAGCTCCTACAATGAGCAGTTCTTC. As protein: CASSSDRSSYNEQFF. J is TRBJ2-1 and V is TRBV2; D is undetermined. CDR3 length: 15 residues. Germline V gene data show CDR1 as SNHLY and CDR2 as FYNNEI. V lost 5 bases and J 0 bases, leaving 11 bases between the germline ends.

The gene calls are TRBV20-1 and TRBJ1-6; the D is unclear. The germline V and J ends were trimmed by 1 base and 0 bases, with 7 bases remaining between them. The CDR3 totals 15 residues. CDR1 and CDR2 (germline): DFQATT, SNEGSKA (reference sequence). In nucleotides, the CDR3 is TGCAGTGCTAGAGTTATGAGCTCCTATAATTCACCCCTCCACTTT. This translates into CSARVMSSYNSPLHF.

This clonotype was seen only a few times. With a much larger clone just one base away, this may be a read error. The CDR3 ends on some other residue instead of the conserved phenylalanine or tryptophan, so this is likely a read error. The DNA of the CDR3 is TGCGCCAGCAAACCCACCCGGGCAGATACGCAGTATCTT. Its protein is CASKPTRADTQYL. V usage is TRBV5-1 and J usage is TRBJ2-3; no clear D. Germline CDR1 and CDR2: SGHRS and YFSETQ. The CDR3 runs 13 residues. The V end lost 6 bases, the J end lost 4 bases, and 12 bases lay between the germline ends.

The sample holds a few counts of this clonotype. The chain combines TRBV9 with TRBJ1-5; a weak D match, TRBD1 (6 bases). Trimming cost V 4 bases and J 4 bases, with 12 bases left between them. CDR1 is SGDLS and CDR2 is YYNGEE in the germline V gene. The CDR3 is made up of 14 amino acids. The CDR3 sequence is CASSRGTQNQPQHF. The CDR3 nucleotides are TGTGCCAGCAGCCGCGGGACACAAAATCAGCCCCAGCATTTT.

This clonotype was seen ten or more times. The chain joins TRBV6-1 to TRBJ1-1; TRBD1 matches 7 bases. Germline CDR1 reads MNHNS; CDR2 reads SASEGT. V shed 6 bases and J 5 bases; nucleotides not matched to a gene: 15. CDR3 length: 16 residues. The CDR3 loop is CASSLVPKGAWTEAFF. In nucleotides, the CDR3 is TGTGCCAGCAGCCTCGTACCAAAGGGGGCGTGGACTGAAGCTTTCTTT.

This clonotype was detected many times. CDR3 amino acids: CASSSDGSTGELFF. Here the CDR3 DNA reads TGTGCCAGCAGCTCGGACGGTAGCACCGGGGAGCTGTTTTTT. This chain connects TRBV6-1 to TRBJ2-2, with unresolved D. The CDR3 consists of 14 residues. Germline V gene sequence: CDR1 MNHNS, CDR2 SASEGT. Trimming stripped 6 bases from V and 4 bases from J, with 12 bases between.

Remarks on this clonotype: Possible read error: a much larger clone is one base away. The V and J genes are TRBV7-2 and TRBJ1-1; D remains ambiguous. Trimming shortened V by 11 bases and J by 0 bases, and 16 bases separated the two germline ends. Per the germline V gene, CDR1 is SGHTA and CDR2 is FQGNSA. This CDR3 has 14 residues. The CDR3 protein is CTWSSGVMNTEAFF. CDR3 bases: TGTACCTGGAGCAGCGGGGTGATGAACACTGAAGCTTTCTTT.

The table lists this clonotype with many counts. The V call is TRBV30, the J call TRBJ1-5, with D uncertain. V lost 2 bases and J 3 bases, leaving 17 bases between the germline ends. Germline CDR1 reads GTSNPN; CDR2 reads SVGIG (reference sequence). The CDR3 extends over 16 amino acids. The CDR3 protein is CAWSRDSLSTNQPQHF. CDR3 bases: TGTGCCTGGAGTCGTGACTCCCTCAGTACCAATCAGCCCCAGCATTTT.

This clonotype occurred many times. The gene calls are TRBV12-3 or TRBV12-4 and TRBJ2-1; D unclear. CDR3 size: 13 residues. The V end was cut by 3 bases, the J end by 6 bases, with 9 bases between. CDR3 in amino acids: CASSFWQFNEQFF. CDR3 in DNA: TGTGCCAGCAGTTTTTGGCAGTTCAATGAGCAGTTCTTC.

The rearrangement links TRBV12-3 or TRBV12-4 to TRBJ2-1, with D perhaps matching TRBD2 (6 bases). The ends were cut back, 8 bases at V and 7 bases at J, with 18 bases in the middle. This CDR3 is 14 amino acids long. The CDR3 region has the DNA TGTGCCAGCCGAATGGAGGGTTTTATAAATGAGCAGTTCTTC. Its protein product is CASRMEGFINEQFF.

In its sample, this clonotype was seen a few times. In DNA form, the CDR3 reads TGTGCCAGCAGAAACAGGGAGGGCTACACCTTC. This gives the protein CASRNREGYTF. The rearrangement uses TRBV27 and TRBJ1-2; a weak D match, TRBD1 (6 bases). Germline CDR1 MNHEY, CDR2 SMNVEV (reference sequence). V lost 6 bases and J 8 bases, leaving 10 bases between the germline ends. CDR3 size: 11 residues.

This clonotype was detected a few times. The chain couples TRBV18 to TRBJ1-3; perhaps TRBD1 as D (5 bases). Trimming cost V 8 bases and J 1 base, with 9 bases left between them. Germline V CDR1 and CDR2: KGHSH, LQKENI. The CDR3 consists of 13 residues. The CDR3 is CASPGGSGNTIYF. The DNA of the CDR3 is TGTGCCAGCCCGGGGGGATCTGGAAACACCATATATTTT.

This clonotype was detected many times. The CDR3 is CASRRSGGGEQYF. CDR3 coding DNA: TGTGCCAGCAGGCGTTCCGGGGGGGGCGAGCAGTACTTC. The rearrangement uses TRBV12-3 or TRBV12-4 and TRBJ2-7; 8 bases align to TRBD2. The CDR3 covers 13 residues. Trimming at V came to 6 bases and at J to 6 bases, leaving 7 bases not matched to a gene.